This entry lists 18 T cell receptor beta chains sequenced from one sample in a study of response to subunit inactivated influenza vaccine. Via MiXCR, TCRdb re-called the RT-PCR reads, giving one row per CDR3 protein. The sample includes about 520,000 distinct CDR3 sequences, roughly 27% seen only once; the top ten take 1.9%. The sequencing used CD4+ T cells sorted from PBMCs, collected less than 6 days after vaccination. The receptors here all came from a man aged 45 to 65 who received an inactivated influenza vaccine.

This clonotype was counted only a few times. This chain links TRBV7-2 with TRBJ2-7, with D hard to call. The CDR3 is 15 amino acids. CDR1 is SGHTA, CDR2 FQGNSA, per germline. V was trimmed by 2 bases and J by 0 bases, leaving 11 bases between them. CDR3 coding DNA: TGTGCCAGCAGCTTATACGGTCGGAACTCCTACGAGCAGTACTTC. Translating gives CASSLYGRNSYEQYF.

In this sample, this clonotype turned up many times. The chain uses TRBV11-2 and TRBJ2-7; D is unclear. Germline CDR1 is SGHAT and CDR2 is FQNNGV. This CDR3 has 14 amino acids. V gave up 5 bases and J gave up 2 bases, with 13 bases separating them. The CDR3 region is CASSASEPPYEQYF. As DNA, the CDR3 is TGTGCCAGCAGCGCATCAGAACCTCCCTACGAGCAGTACTTC.

The CDR3 DNA is TGTGCCAGCAGTCCACGGACAGGGAACTTCTACGAGCAGTACTTC. Translating it yields CASSPRTGNFYEQYF. This rearrangement joins TRBV12-3 or TRBV12-4 to TRBJ2-7, with 8 bases fitting TRBD1. With V trimmed by 5 bases and J by 3 bases, 9 bases remained unmatched. CDR3 length equals 15 residues.

V and J are TRBV20-1 and TRBJ2-7; D remains ambiguous. Trimming stripped 4 bases from V and 2 bases from J, with 15 bases between. Germline V CDR1 and CDR2: DFQATT, SNEGSKA (reference sequence). This CDR3 comprises 14 residues. The CDR3 DNA is TGCAGTGCTACGTCTGCTAGGTTGACCTACGAGCAGTACTTC. Protein: CSATSARLTYEQYF.

This clonotype was seen a few times. The chain uses TRBV7-6 and TRBJ2-5; TRBD1 matches at 7 bases. The J segment lost 6 bases and the V segment lost 4 bases, leaving 5 bases of the junction unmatched. The germline CDR1 and CDR2 sequences are SGHVS and FNYEAQ. The CDR3 covers 13 residues. The CDR3 spells CASSSYRGKTQYF. In nucleotides, the CDR3 is TGTGCCAGCAGCTCATACAGGGGAAAGACCCAGTACTTC.

V gene TRBV20-1 combines with J gene TRBJ2-7, with 8 bases lining up with TRBD2. Germline trimming cut 4 bases from V and 6 bases from J; bases unmatched to any gene: 8. The CDR3 has 13 amino acids. Germline assignment: CDR1 DFQATT and CDR2 SNEGSKA (reference sequence). The CDR3 is CSATGLVSPEQYF. CDR3 DNA: TGCAGTGCTACGGGACTAGTATCTCCCGAGCAGTACTTC.

This clonotype appeared a few times. V usage is TRBV10-3 and J usage is TRBJ1-6; D unclear. With 0 bases removed from V and 7 bases from J, the gap between germline ends came to 10 bases. CDR1 and CDR2 (germline): ENHRY, SYGVKD. The CDR3 runs 15 residues. The CDR3 spells CAISESPGTNSPLHF. The CDR3 DNA follows: TGTGCCATCAGTGAGTCCCCAGGCACCAATTCACCCCTCCACTTT.

This clonotype appeared a few times. The chain links TRBV20-1 to TRBJ1-1; unclear D gene. The CDR3 has 14 amino acids. Germline values: CDR1 DFQATT, CDR2 SNEGSKA (reference sequence). Trimming pared 8 bases from V and 1 base from J, leaving 17 bases between. The CDR3 nucleotides are TGCAGTTCACCCTCCGGGCATGCGAACACTGAAGCTTTCTTT. It translates to CSSPSGHANTEAFF.

The rearrangement uses TRBV20-1 and TRBJ2-7; TRBD2 matches 10 bases. This CDR3 is built from 14 residues. Germline V gene sequence: CDR1 DFQATT, CDR2 SNEGSKA (reference sequence). V was pared by 6 bases and J by 4 bases, with 9 bases of the junction left unmatched. The CDR3 DNA is TGCAGTGCGCAGTCTAGCGGGAGTTTGTACGAGCAGTACTTC. Translating gives CSAQSSGSLYEQYF.

The V and J genes are TRBV12-3 or TRBV12-4 and TRBJ2-5; D uncertain. The V gene lost 4 bases and the J gene lost 5 bases, with 14 bases spanning the gap. The length of the CDR3 is 14 residues. As DNA, the CDR3 is TGTGCCAGCAGTTCTACAGTGGCTGGGGAGACCCAGTACTTC. It specifies CASSSTVAGETQYF.

This chain connects TRBV15 to TRBJ1-1, with D maybe TRBD1 (6 bases). This CDR3 contains 13 residues. The V end lost 4 bases, the J end lost 3 bases, and 9 bases lay between the germline ends. Germline V gene lookup returns CDR1 LNHNV and CDR2 YYDKDF (reference sequence). As DNA, the CDR3 is TGTGCCACCAGCATCGGACAGTACACTGAAGCTTTCTTT. Translating gives CATSIGQYTEAFF.

This clonotype has a handful of counts. The chain recombines TRBV20-1 with TRBJ1-5, with TRBD1 matching 9 bases. From germline, CDR1 is DFQATT and CDR2 SNEGSKA (reference sequence). The ends lost 1 base at V and 0 bases at J; junction bases unmatched: 1. This CDR3 comprises 15 residues. The CDR3 DNA follows: TGCAGTGCTAGAGGGACAGGGGATAGCAATCAGCCCCAGCATTTT. Translation: CSARGTGDSNQPQHF.

The rearrangement uses TRBV18 and TRBJ1-1; D not certain. This CDR3 spans 14 amino acids. V gave up 3 bases and J gave up 1 base, with 9 bases separating them. Germline CDR1 reads KGHSH; CDR2 reads LQKENI. The CDR3 bases are TGTGCCAGCTCACCCATGACGGAGAACACTGAAGCTTTCTTT. As protein: CASSPMTENTEAFF.

This clonotype was seen a handful of times. V gene TRBV29-1 combines with J gene TRBJ2-1; 7 bases fit TRBD2. The V gene end was trimmed by 4 bases and the J gene end by 13 bases; junction bases not matched to a gene: 10. The CDR3 has 12 amino acids. Germline CDR1 is SQVTM and CDR2 is ANQGSEA. CDR3 protein: CSVVPSGANQFF. CDR3 DNA: TGCAGCGTTGTCCCCAGCGGGGCAAACCAGTTCTTC.

This clonotype was counted a few times. CDR3 in DNA: TGTGCCACCAAGGGGACTAGCGGGAGAACCGGGGAGCTGTTTTTT. It specifies CATKGTSGRTGELFF. This chain links TRBV24-1 with TRBJ2-2; TRBD2 matches 14 bases. Germline CDR1 reads KGHDR; CDR2 reads SFDVKD. The V gene end was trimmed by 8 bases and the J gene end by 5 bases; junction bases not matched to a gene: 3. The CDR3 spans 15 residues.

The gene calls are TRBV6-5 and TRBJ1-2; perhaps TRBD1 as D (5 bases). This CDR3 is built from 14 residues. Germline CDR1 MNHEY, CDR2 SVGAGI. The V end was cut by 2 bases, the J end by 4 bases, with 11 bases between. CDR3 in amino acids: CASSYIGVGYGYTF. The CDR3 DNA sequence: TGTGCCAGCAGTTACATAGGGGTTGGCTATGGCTACACCTTC.

CDR3 DNA sequence: TGCAGTGCTAGGATCCCGGGACTAGCGGAAGAGACCCAGTACTTC. Protein product: CSARIPGLAEETQYF. This chain links TRBV20-1 with TRBJ2-5, with 11 bases identical to TRBD2. Germline-derived CDR1 and CDR2 are DFQATT and SNEGSKA (reference sequence). The V and J ends lost 3 bases and 3 bases, in that order; junction bases with no gene match: 6. This CDR3 region has 15 residues.

This clonotype was counted once. The rearrangement joins TRBV11-2 to TRBJ2-7, with 7 bases identical to TRBD1. The CDR3 has 15 amino acids. With 1 base clipped from V and 3 bases from J, the junction kept 6 bases outside the gene matches. Germline-derived CDR1 and CDR2 are SGHAT and FQNNGV. The CDR3 loop reads CASSLVPTGNYEQYF. The CDR3, as DNA: TGTGCCAGCAGCTTAGTCCCGACAGGGAACTACGAGCAGTACTTC.